This passage covers 21 T cell receptor beta chains from one sample sequenced in a study of read filtering for tumor transcriptome and immune sequencing. Molecular barcoded adaptors covering alpha/delta and beta/gamma chains were used on 400 to 450 ng RNA. TCRdb reanalysed the reads using MiXCR and keeps one entry per CDR3 protein. The sample contains fewer than 30,000 distinct CDR3 sequences, more than 20% of which appear only once. Specimen: a population of CD138-negative cells sorted from bone marrow. The receptors were sampled from a donor aged 40 or older with multiple myeloma.

This clonotype was observed many times. The chain couples TRBV19 to TRBJ2-1; TRBD1 matches at 7 bases. V lost 3 bases, J lost 4 bases, and 6 bases stayed unmatched. The CDR3 consists of 15 residues. CDR1 is LNHDA and CDR2 is SQIVND in the germline V gene (reference sequence). The CDR3 coding sequence is TGTGCCAGTAGTATGGGACAGTTGGGGTACAATGAGCAGTTCTTC. As protein: CASSMGQLGYNEQFF.

The CDR3 DNA follows: TGTGCCAGCAGCTTAGCAGCGGGAGGGCCAGGTGAGCAGTTCTTC. It is translated as CASSLAAGGPGEQFF. The V call is TRBV7-2, the J call TRBJ2-1; TRBD2 matches at 10 bases. V was pared by 0 bases and J by 9 bases, with 5 bases of the junction left unmatched. CDR3 length: 15 amino acids. Germline V gene lookup returns CDR1 SGHTA and CDR2 FQGNSA.

This clonotype occurred many times. This chain connects TRBV6-1 to TRBJ2-3; TRBD1 aligns across 9 bases. J lost 3 bases, V lost 6 bases, and 13 bases had no gene match. Germline V lookup: CDR1 MNHNS, CDR2 SASEGT. The CDR3 sequence is 17 residues long. CDR3 bases: TGTGCCAGCAGCCGAATCCCGGGACAGGGCGTTACAGATACGCAGTATTTT. As protein: CASSRIPGQGVTDTQYF.

In this sample, this clonotype turned up many times. The J gene is TRBJ2-7, the V gene TRBV29-1; TRBD2 aligns across 10 bases. The germline V gene encodes CDR1 SQVTM and CDR2 ANQGSEA. J gave up 4 bases and V 5 bases, and 5 bases lay outside the gene matches. The CDR3 extends over 13 amino acids. The CDR3: CSVPSGRGYEQYF. The CDR3 DNA is TGCAGCGTTCCCAGCGGGAGGGGGTACGAGCAGTACTTC.

This clonotype was counted ten times or more. The chain recombines TRBV7-8 with TRBJ2-2; 14 bases agree with TRBD2. The CDR3 sequence is 16 residues long. Looked up from germline, CDR1 is SGHVS and CDR2 is FQNEAQ. V was clipped by 4 bases and J by 6 bases; unmatched bases: 4. CDR3 nucleotides: TGTGCCAGCAGCTACCGACTAGCGGGAGGGCCCGGGGAGCTGTTTTTT. Amino acid sequence: CASSYRLAGGPGELFF.

This clonotype was seen repeatedly, ten times or more. This chain joins TRBV28 and TRBJ1-2; TRBD1 aligns across 8 bases. The CDR3 covers 15 residues. V trimming: 6 bases; J trimming: 5 bases; junction bases outside the gene matches: 11. Germline V gene data show CDR1 as MDHEN and CDR2 as SYDVKM. This CDR3 reads CASSPQGARGYGYTF. Here the CDR3 DNA reads TGTGCCAGCAGCCCGCAGGGGGCGCGGGGGTATGGCTACACCTTC.

Concerning this clonotype: At one end the junction does not follow the germline gene, possibly because of a read error. V and J are TRBV28 and TRBJ2-4; D is unresolved. Germline V gives CDR1 MDHEN, CDR2 SYDVKM. The CDR3 loop spans 13 amino acids. In nucleotides, the CDR3 is TGTGCCAGCTCCTCCTGGCCTAAAAACACTCAGTACTTC. Encoded protein: CASSSWPKNTQYF.

V gene TRBV12-3 or TRBV12-4 combines with J gene TRBJ1-1, with a tentative D call TRBD1 (6 bases). V was clipped by 6 bases and J by 3 bases, with 11 bases between them. The CDR3 contains 13 residues. CDR3 sequence reads: CASSPGQHTEAFF. DNA for the CDR3: TGTGCCAGCAGCCCAGGACAGCACACTGAAGCTTTCTTT.

This clonotype is categorized as medium-sized (0.01 to 0.1%). CDR3 sequence (DNA): TGCAGTCTTAGGGGAAGGACTAGCGGGAGGTTGAATGAGCAGTTCTTC. Translating it yields CSLRGRTSGRLNEQFF. The chain uses TRBV20-1 and TRBJ2-1; 14 bases are a match to TRBD2. The CDR3 sequence is 16 residues long. The J segment lost 7 bases and the V segment lost 8 bases, leaving 13 bases of the junction unmatched. The germline gives CDR1 DFQATT, CDR2 SNEGSKA (reference sequence).

This clonotype has a single count. A far larger clone is one nucleotide away, so this likely arose from a read error. This chain links TRBV7-9 with TRBJ2-1; TRBD1 is a possible D gene (5 bases). There are 17 residues in the CDR3. Germline V gene lookup returns CDR1 SEHNR and CDR2 FQNEAQ (reference sequence). The V end lost 8 bases, the J end lost 0 bases, and 20 bases lay between the germline ends. Written as DNA, the CDR3 is TGTGCCAGCGGCACTATCCCGACAGACCTCTCCTACAATGAGCAGTTCTTC. It yields the protein CASGTIPTDLSYNEQFF. The variable domain in full, completed from reference TRBV7-9 and TRBJ2-1, reads DTGVSQNPRHKITKRGQNVTFRCDPISEHNRLYWYRQTLGQGPEFLTYFQNEAQLEKSRLLSDRFSAERPKGSFSTLEIQRTEQGDSAMYLCASGTIPTDLSYNEQFFGPGTRLTVL.

This clonotype was observed many times. This sequence joins TRBV7-2 and TRBJ2-1; no clear D gene. There are 14 residues in the CDR3. The germline V gene has CDR1 SGHTA and CDR2 FQGNSA. Trimming removed 5 bases at V and 9 bases at J, with 17 bases between. CDR3 coding DNA: TGTGCCAGCAGCCCGAGGCGGACGAATACTGAGCAGTTCTTC. Protein: CASSPRRTNTEQFF.

Comment on this clonotype: A read error may account for a junction end that differs from germline. The V call is TRBV12-3 or TRBV12-4, the J call TRBJ2-2, with D possibly being TRBD2 (5 bases). The CDR3 contains 13 residues. This CDR3 reads CAISLTGIGELFF. CDR3 bases: TGTGCCATCAGTTTGACCGGGATCGGGGAGCTGTTTTTT.

As DNA, the CDR3 is TGTGCCAGCAGTTTATTGGCTAGCGGGAGAACCACCTACGAGCAGTACTTC. It is translated as CASSLLASGRTTYEQYF. The V and J genes are TRBV27 and TRBJ2-7; 10 bases map to TRBD2. Germline V CDR1 and CDR2: MNHEY, SMNVEV (reference sequence). CDR3 length: 17 residues. After removal of 1 base from V and 2 bases from J, the junction contained 8 bases not matched to a gene.

This clonotype was picked up many times. This chain connects TRBV19 to TRBJ2-1; 11 positions agree with TRBD2. V was clipped by 3 bases and J by 6 bases; unmatched bases: 4. There are 15 residues in the CDR3. Germline V gene sequence: CDR1 LNHDA, CDR2 SQIVND (reference sequence). Here the CDR3 DNA reads TGTGCCAGTAGTATCAGGACTAGCGGGTTCAATGAGCAGTTCTTC. Translating it yields CASSIRTSGFNEQFF.

This clonotype has a count of ten or more. This chain connects TRBV20-1 to TRBJ2-5, with 9 bases fitting TRBD2. With 0 bases clipped from V and 5 bases from J, the junction kept 19 bases outside the gene matches. The CDR3 covers 19 residues. Germline CDR1 DFQATT, CDR2 SNEGSKA (reference sequence). CDR3 residues: CSARDWGGLAGNLGETQYF. The CDR3 region has the DNA TGCAGTGCTAGAGATTGGGGGGGGCTAGCGGGAAATCTAGGGGAGACCCAGTACTTC.

This clonotype has ten or more counts. The chain combines TRBV7-2 with TRBJ1-1; D call uncertain. Germline V gene data show CDR1 as SGHTA and CDR2 as FQGNSA. The CDR3 sequence is 11 residues long. Trimming stripped 5 bases from V and 4 bases from J, with 5 bases between. In DNA, the CDR3 is TGTGCCAGCAGCGAGGGCACTGAAGCTTTCTTT. Translation gives CASSEGTEAFF. The full variable domain, completed using reference TRBV7-2 and TRBJ1-1, is GAGVSQSPSNKVTEKGKDVELRCDPISGHTALYWYRQSLGQGLEFLIYFQGNSAPDKSGLPSDRFSAERTGGSVSTLTIQRTQQEDSAVYLCASSEGTEAFFGQGTRLTVV.

The rearrangement links TRBV2 to TRBJ2-3; possibly TRBD2 for D (6 bases). Trimming removed 5 bases at V and 3 bases at J, with 15 bases between. The germline V gene encodes CDR1 SNHLY and CDR2 FYNNEI. The CDR3 runs 15 residues. Here the CDR3 DNA reads TGTGCCAGCAGTCCCTCCGGGAGTGAAACAGATACGCAGTATTTT. Its translation: CASSPSGSETDTQYF.

A remark on this clonotype: Its ends do not fully match the called genes, so a read error is possible. The chain recombines TRBV28 with TRBJ2-1; 14 bases are shared with TRBD2. The CDR3 spans 15 residues. The germline V gene has CDR1 MDHEN and CDR2 SYDVKM. As DNA, the CDR3 is TGTGCCAGCAGTGGGACTAGCGGGAGTATTACTGAGCAGTCCTTC. Translated, it gives CASSGTSGSITEQSF.

This clonotype was recorded many times. The gene calls are TRBV25-1 and TRBJ2-7; the D gene is possibly TRBD2 (6 bases). V was trimmed by 4 bases and J by 5 bases, leaving 15 bases between them. The CDR3 spans 14 residues. The V gene's germline CDR1 is MGHDK and CDR2 SYGVNS. In DNA form, the CDR3 reads TGTGCCAGCAGTGGAAGACTAGTGGGCGACGAGCAGTACTTC. It translates to CASSGRLVGDEQYF.

This clonotype appeared many times. The J gene is TRBJ2-3, the V gene TRBV29-1; D is uncertain. CDR1 SQVTM and CDR2 ANQGSEA come from the germline V gene. V lost 0 bases, J lost 7 bases, and 5 bases lay in between. CDR3 length equals 11 residues. CDR3 DNA: TGCAGCGTTGAAGATCAGAATACGCAGTATTTT. Its translation is CSVEDQNTQYF.

This clonotype was counted many times. The chain has TRBV29-1 and TRBJ1-3; D might be TRBD1 (5 bases). The germline CDR1 and CDR2 sequences are SQVTM and ANQGSEA. CDR3 length: 13 amino acids. The V gene lost 7 bases and the J gene lost 4 bases, with 14 bases spanning the gap. This chain's CDR3 is CSAGGANGNTIYF. The CDR3 DNA is TGCAGCGCCGGGGGAGCGAACGGAAACACCATATATTTT.